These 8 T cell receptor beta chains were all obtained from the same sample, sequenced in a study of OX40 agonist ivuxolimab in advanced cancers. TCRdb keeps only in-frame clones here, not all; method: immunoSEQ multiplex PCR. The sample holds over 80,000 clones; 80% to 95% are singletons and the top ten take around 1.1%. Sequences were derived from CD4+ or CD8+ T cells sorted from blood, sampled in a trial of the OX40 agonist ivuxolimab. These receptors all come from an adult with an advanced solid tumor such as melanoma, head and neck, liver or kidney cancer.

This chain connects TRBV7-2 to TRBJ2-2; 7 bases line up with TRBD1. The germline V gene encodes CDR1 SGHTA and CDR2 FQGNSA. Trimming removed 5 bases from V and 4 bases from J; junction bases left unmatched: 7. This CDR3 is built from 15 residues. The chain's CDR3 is CASSDWTGSTGELFF. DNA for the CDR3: TGTGCCAGCAGCGACTGGACAGGAAGCACCGGGGAGCTGTTTTTT.

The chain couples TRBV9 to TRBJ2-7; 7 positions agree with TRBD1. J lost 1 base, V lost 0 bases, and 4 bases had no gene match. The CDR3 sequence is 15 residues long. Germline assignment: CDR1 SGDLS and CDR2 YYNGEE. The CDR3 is CASSVGGTVSYEQYF. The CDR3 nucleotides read TGTGCCAGCAGCGTAGGGGGGACAGTATCCTACGAGCAGTACTTC.

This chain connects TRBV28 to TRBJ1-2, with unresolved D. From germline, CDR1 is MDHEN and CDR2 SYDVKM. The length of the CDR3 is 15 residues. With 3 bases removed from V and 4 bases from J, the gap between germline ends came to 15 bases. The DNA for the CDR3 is TGTGCCAGCAGTTTGACCATGACGGGCATCTATGGCTACACCTTC. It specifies CASSLTMTGIYGYTF.

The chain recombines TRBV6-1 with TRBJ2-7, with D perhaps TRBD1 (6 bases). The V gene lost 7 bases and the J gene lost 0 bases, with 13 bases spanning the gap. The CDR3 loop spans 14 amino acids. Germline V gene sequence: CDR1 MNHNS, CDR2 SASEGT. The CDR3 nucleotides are TGTGCCAGCACCCAGGGGTTGAGCTCCTACGAGCAGTACTTC. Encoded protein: CASTQGLSSYEQYF.

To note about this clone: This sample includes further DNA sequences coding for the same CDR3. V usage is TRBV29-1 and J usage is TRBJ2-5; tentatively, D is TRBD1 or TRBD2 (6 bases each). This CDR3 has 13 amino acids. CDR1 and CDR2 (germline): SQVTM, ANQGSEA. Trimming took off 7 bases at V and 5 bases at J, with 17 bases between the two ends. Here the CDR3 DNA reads TGCAGCGGGGGGGCGGGGCAGGTTGAGACCCAGTACTTC. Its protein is CSGGAGQVETQYF.

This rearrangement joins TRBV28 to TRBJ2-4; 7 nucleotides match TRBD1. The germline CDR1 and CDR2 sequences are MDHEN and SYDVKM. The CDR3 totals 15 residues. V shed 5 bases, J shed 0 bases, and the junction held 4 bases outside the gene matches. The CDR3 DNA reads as TGTGCCAGCAGTGAACAGGGGTTAGCCAAAAACATTCAGTACTTC. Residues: CASSEQGLAKNIQYF.

The CDR3 bases are TGTGCCAGCTACCCTACCGGGACTACACGCACAGATACGCAGTATTTT. Translation: CASYPTGTTRTDTQYF. This sequence joins TRBV6-6 and TRBJ2-3; 7 bases are a match to TRBD2. In germline, CDR1 is MNHNY, CDR2 SVGAGI (reference sequence). This CDR3 has 16 residues. Unmatched junction bases numbered 12, after V lost 8 bases and J lost 1 base.

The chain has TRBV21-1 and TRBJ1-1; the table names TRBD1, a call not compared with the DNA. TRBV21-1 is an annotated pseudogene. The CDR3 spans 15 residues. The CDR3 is CASSKLGTENTEAFF. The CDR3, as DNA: TGTGCCAGCAGCAAATTAGGGACAGAGAACACTGAAGCTTTCTTT.